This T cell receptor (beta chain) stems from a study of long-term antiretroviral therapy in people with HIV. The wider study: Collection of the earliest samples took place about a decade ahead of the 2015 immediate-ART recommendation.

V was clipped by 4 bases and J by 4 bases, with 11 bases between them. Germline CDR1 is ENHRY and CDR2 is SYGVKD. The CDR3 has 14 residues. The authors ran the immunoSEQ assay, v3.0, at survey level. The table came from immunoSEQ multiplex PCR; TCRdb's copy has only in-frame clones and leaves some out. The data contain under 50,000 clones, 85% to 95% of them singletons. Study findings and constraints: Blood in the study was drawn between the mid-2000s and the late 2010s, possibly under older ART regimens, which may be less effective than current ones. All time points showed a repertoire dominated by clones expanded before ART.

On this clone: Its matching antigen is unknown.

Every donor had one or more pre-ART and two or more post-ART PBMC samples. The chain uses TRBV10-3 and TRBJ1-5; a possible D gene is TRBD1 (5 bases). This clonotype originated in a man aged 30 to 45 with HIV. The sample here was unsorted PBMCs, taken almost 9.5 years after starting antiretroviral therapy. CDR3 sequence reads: CAISGMEGNQPQHF. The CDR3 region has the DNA TGTGCCATCAGTGGGATGGAGGGGAATCAGCCCCAGCATTTT.